The T cell receptor (beta chain) described here comes from a study of T cell clusters in autoimmune cytopenias. The study's findings and limits: Compared with active autoimmune hepatitis patients, healthy donors showed about 3-fold more exclusive TRB clusters. No cluster-lack signature appeared between secondary cytopenia and chronic lymphocytic leukemia patients, apparently due to lymphoma masking. Primary autoimmune cytopenia patients seemingly lacked the physiological T cell clusters found in healthy donors. No experiment has yet validated the function of the T cell clusters defined in silico.

By frequency, this clonotype is medium-sized. Its antigen is currently unknown. TRB was amplified by touch-down multiplex PCR, primer pools A and B combined. TCRdb re-called the multiplex PCR reads; every CDR3 protein appears as one record, without DNA. The sample has about 3,800 distinct CDR3 sequences. CDR3 length: 14 residues. Per germline, CDR1 MNHEY and CDR2 SVGAGI. TRB amplification used roughly 250 ng of peripheral blood genomic DNA. The receptor comes from a human donor with an autoimmune cytopenia or autoimmune hepatitis (not recorded which). The chain is built from TRBV6-5 and TRBJ1-3; TCRdb proposes TRBD1, but this gene call is untestable without DNA. Sequencing was performed on peripheral blood. The CDR3 protein is CASWRTGAGNTIYF.